This TCR beta chain was documented in a study of T cells in Graves' hyperthyroidism and ophthalmopathy. Researchers amplified the TCR beta CDR3 regions from RNA transcripts. HTBI primers were the set used in a first-round RT-PCR of the TCR CDR3. TCRdb re-called the multiplex PCR reads through MiXCR, storing one row per CDR3 protein. This sample yields under 250,000 distinct CDR3 sequences, of which around 16% are seen a single time; more than 50% belongs to the top ten. The authors took PBMCs from 8.5 to 10 ml fresh peripheral blood. CDR3 length: 15 residues. CDR1 is SGDLS and CDR2 is YYNGEE in the germline V gene. V was clipped by 0 bases and J by 6 bases; unmatched bases: 2.

Sequenced material: blood. This TCR derives from a woman between 50 and 59 years old with Graves' hyperthyroidism. The gene calls are TRBV9 and TRBJ2-1; the match to TRBD2 covers 11 bases. The CDR3 bases are TGTGCCAGCAGCGTAGGACTAGCGGGACGCAATGAGCAGTTCTTC. It translates to CASSVGLAGRNEQFF.